The 11 T cell receptor beta chains below all came from one sample that was sequenced in a study of CD8+CD57+ T cells in acquired aplastic anemia. The template used for profiling TCR beta VDJ and CDR3 was genomic DNA. TCRdb independently ran MiXCR on the reads; one entry per CDR3 protein. Of 100,000 to 130,000 distinct CDR3 sequences detected, 50% to 65% appear once; the ten largest clones hold roughly a third. Sequencing input: sorted CD4+, CD8+, or CD8+CD57+ T cells (not recorded which) from PBMCs. The receptors originated from a human donor in good health, serving as a control.

The CDR3 DNA sequence: TGCAGTGCTACGACGCTAGCGACGAGCACAGATACGCAGTATTTT. Translated, it gives CSATTLATSTDTQYF. The chain has TRBV20-1 and TRBJ2-3; D is possibly TRBD2 (6 bases). The CDR3 is 15 amino acids. Germline CDR1 reads DFQATT; CDR2 reads SNEGSKA (reference sequence). Trimming pared 4 bases from V and 0 bases from J, leaving 14 bases between.

In this sample, this clonotype turned up many times. The chain links TRBV20-1 to TRBJ1-1; no clear D gene. V was trimmed by 0 bases and J by 1 base, leaving 6 bases between them. There are 13 residues in the CDR3. CDR1 is DFQATT, CDR2 SNEGSKA, per germline (reference sequence). The CDR3 nucleotides are TGCAGTGCTAGAGATAAGGAGAACACTGAAGCTTTCTTT. It codes for CSARDKENTEAFF.

This clonotype was recorded many times. V usage is TRBV9 and J usage is TRBJ2-1; 8 positions match TRBD1. The CDR3 runs 16 residues. V lost 2 bases to trimming and J lost 3 bases; unmatched junction nucleotides: 7. The germline V gene encodes CDR1 SGDLS and CDR2 YYNGEE. Written as DNA, the CDR3 is TGTGCCAGCAGCGTGAAAAAGGACAGGGACTACAATGAGCAGTTCTTC. This translates into CASSVKKDRDYNEQFF.

This chain joins TRBV20-1 and TRBJ1-1; D not certain. Germline lookup yields CDR1 DFQATT and CDR2 SNEGSKA (reference sequence). The CDR3 consists of 15 residues. The ends were cut back, 2 bases at V and 1 base at J, with 14 bases in the middle. CDR3 loop: CSARHGSNRNTEAFF. The CDR3, as DNA: TGCAGTGCTAGACACGGAAGCAACAGGAACACTGAAGCTTTCTTT.

This clonotype was observed a few times. The rearrangement uses TRBV10-2 and TRBJ1-1, with 8 positions matching TRBD1. Germline CDR1 and CDR2: WSHSY and SAAADI. With 10 bases clipped from V and 0 bases from J, the junction kept 16 bases outside the gene matches. The CDR3 consists of 17 residues. The CDR3 is CATIYRDRSSMNTEAFF. Here the CDR3 DNA reads TGCGCCACTATTTACCGGGACAGGTCGTCAATGAACACTGAAGCTTTCTTT.

This clonotype was picked up many times. This rearrangement joins TRBV9 to TRBJ2-1; 9 bases agree with TRBD1. CDR3 length: 15 residues. V dropped 0 bases and J dropped 6; count of bases not matched to a gene: 4. CDR1 and CDR2 from the germline V gene are SGDLS and YYNGEE. The CDR3 DNA reads TGTGCCAGCAGCGTAGAAGGGACAGGGCTCAATGAGCAGTTCTTC. Its protein is CASSVEGTGLNEQFF.

This clonotype was counted between two and nine times. The J gene is TRBJ2-7, the V gene TRBV15, with 7 bases identical to TRBD1. Trimming at V came to 1 base and at J to 5 bases, leaving 11 bases not matched to a gene. The CDR3 has 16 residues. Germline CDR1 LNHNV, CDR2 YYDKDF (reference sequence). Written as DNA, the CDR3 is TGTGCCACCAGCAGAGGTACAGGGGCGCCGACCGACGAGCAGTACTTC. Translation gives CATSRGTGAPTDEQYF. The entire variable domain, with the rest obtained from reference TRBV15 and TRBJ2-7, is as follows: DAMVIQNPRYQVTQFGKPVTLSCSQTLNHNVMYWYQQKSSQAPKLLFHYYDKDFNNEADTPDNFQSRRPNTSFCFLDIRSPGLGDTAMYLCATSRGTGAPTDEQYFGPGTRLTVT.

Regarding this clonotype: This may be a read error: a much more frequent sequence differs by one nucleotide. V usage is TRBV11-3 and J usage is TRBJ2-7, with 7 bases lining up with TRBD1. This CDR3 has 12 residues. Germline V gene data show CDR1 as SGHNT and CDR2 as YENEEA. V trimming: 8 bases; J trimming: 4 bases; junction bases outside the gene matches: 5. The CDR3 DNA is TGTGCCAGCGGGGACAGTAATTACGAGCAGTACTTC. Translated: CASGDSNYEQYF.

This clonotype was picked up many times. The chain employs TRBV4-1 and TRBJ2-5; TRBD1 might be the D (6 bases). The CDR3 runs 14 residues. The germline V gene encodes CDR1 MGHRA and CDR2 YSYEKL. Trimming stripped 2 bases from V and 4 bases from J, with 11 bases between. The CDR3 DNA is TGCGCCAGCAGCCAAACAGGGTTTTCAGAGACCCAGTACTTC. It translates to CASSQTGFSETQYF.

This clonotype has just a few counts. This chain joins TRBV7-8 and TRBJ1-6; TRBD1 is a possible D gene (6 bases). Between the trimmed V and J ends, which lost 5 bases and 10 bases, there was a span of 15 bases. Germline-derived CDR1 and CDR2 are SGHVS and FQNEAQ. CDR3 length equals 14 residues. CDR3 protein: CASSRRTVGSPLHF. DNA of the CDR3: TGTGCCAGCAGCCGTCGGACAGTTGGATCACCCCTCCACTTT.

This clonotype was picked up many times. V and J are TRBV12-3 or TRBV12-4 and TRBJ2-7; D gene uncertain. The CDR3 is 12 residues long. V was clipped by 0 bases and J by 7 bases, with 7 bases between them. The CDR3 protein is CASSLAKEEQYF. CDR3 bases: TGTGCCAGCAGTTTAGCCAAGGAGGAGCAGTACTTC.